The rows below give T cell receptor beta chains drawn from one sample of a study of cytomegalovirus exposure and HLA in healthy donors. Only in-frame clones appear in the TCRdb table, and some are missing; sequencing was by immunoSEQ multiplex PCR. The sample yields approximately 120,000 clones, around four fifths seen once. Sample: PBMCs. The source is a man between 18 and 35 years old in good health and CMV-seropositive. Both conserved end residues are part of each CDR3. D genes are given only for firm matches. Not every row has a clone size; where given, it reads once, few, many or a size class.

j_call,clone_size,v_call,d_call,cdr3_aa,cdr3_nt
TRBJ2-7,.,TRBV4-1,.,CASSQGMGATVSSYEQYF,TGCGCCAGCAGCCAAGGGATGGGGGCGACAGTCTCGTCCTACGAGCAGTACTTC
TRBJ1-1,.,TRBV4-1,.,CASSPSLMNTEAFF,TGCGCCAGCAGCCCCTCCCTAATGAACACTGAAGCTTTCTTT
TRBJ1-1,once,TRBV7-9,.,CASSPPWGGNTEAFF,TGTGCCAGCAGCCCTCCGTGGGGGGGTAACACTGAAGCTTTCTTT
TRBJ2-4,.,TRBV30,.,CAWRPGAKNIQYF,TGTGCCTGGAGACCGGGGGCCAAAAACATTCAGTACTTC
TRBJ1-1,.,TRBV11-2,.,CASSRTVSGGTEAFF,TGTGCCAGCAGCCGGACAGTCTCGGGTGGGACTGAAGCTTTCTTT
TRBJ2-7,.,TRBV30,.,CAWSSWVVRAYEQYF,TGTGCCTGGAGCAGTTGGGTGGTCAGGGCCTACGAGCAGTACTTC
TRBJ1-1,few,TRBV5-6,.,CASSLGLTEAFF,TGTGCCAGCAGCCTTGGACTCACTGAAGCTTTCTTT
TRBJ2-1,.,TRBV12-5,TRBD2,CASALAGGSYNEQFF,TGTGCTAGTGCTTTAGCGGGGGGGTCCTACAATGAGCAGTTCTTC
TRBJ2-7,few,TRBV10-3,TRBD1,CAISATGQSSYEQYF,TGTGCCATCAGTGCTACGGGACAGAGCTCCTACGAGCAGTACTTC
TRBJ1-5,.,TRBV30,TRBD1,CAWRGTGGDGQPQHF,TGTGCCTGGAGGGGGACAGGGGGCGATGGTCAGCCCCAGCATTTT
TRBJ1-5,few,TRBV5-5,TRBD1,CASSDGQGHQPQHF,TGTGCCAGCAGCGATGGACAGGGGCACCAGCCCCAGCATTTT
TRBJ2-3,.,TRBV5-4,TRBD2,CASSLGGAGGATDTQYF,TGTGCCAGCAGCTTGGGAGGTGCGGGGGGTGCGACAGATACGCAGTATTTT
TRBJ1-1,.,TRBV6-6,.,CASSQLFTEAFF,TGTGCCAGTAGTCAACTGTTCACTGAAGCTTTCTTT
TRBJ2-7,.,TRBV5-6,TRBD1,CASSMDRGRTYEQYF,TGTGCCAGCAGCATGGACAGGGGGAGGACCTACGAGCAGTACTTC
TRBJ2-1,.,TRBV6-5,TRBD2,CASSYRGGVNEQFF,TGTGCCAGCAGTTACCGGGGGGGCGTCAATGAGCAGTTCTTC
TRBJ2-5,.,TRBV9,TRBD2,CASSVGTSGGLQETQYF,TGTGCCAGCAGCGTAGGTACTAGCGGGGGTCTCCAAGAGACCCAGTACTTC
TRBJ2-5,few,TRBV4-2,.,CASSQSAQGETQYF,TGTGCCAGCAGCCAATCCGCCCAGGGAGAGACCCAGTACTTC
TRBJ1-1,.,TRBV2,TRBD1,CASEKQGTNTEAFF,TGTGCCAGCGAAAAACAGGGGACTAACACTGAAGCTTTCTTT
TRBJ2-3,.,TRBV5-4,TRBD1,CASEDRVRDTQYF,TGTGCCAGCGAAGACAGGGTAAGAGATACGCAGTATTTT
TRBJ1-2,.,TRBV29-1,TRBD1,CSMGGTGVGGYTF,TGCAGCATGGGGGGGACAGGGGTGGGCGGCTACACCTTC
TRBJ2-7,.,TRBV28,.,CASSLLDRNSYEQYF,TGTGCCAGCAGTTTATTAGACAGAAACTCCTACGAGCAGTACTTC
TRBJ2-1,.,TRBV11-2,.,CASSLRVGLTSYNEQFF,TGTGCCAGCAGCTTGCGGGTGGGACTTACCTCCTACAATGAGCAGTTCTTC
TRBJ1-1,.,TRBV30,.,CAWSKPQGGVNTEAFF,TGTGCCTGGAGTAAGCCGCAGGGCGGGGTGAACACTGAAGCTTTCTTT
TRBJ2-2,once,TRBV6-6,.,CASSHGELFF,TGTGCCAGCAGTCACGGGGAGCTGTTTTTT
TRBJ1-1,.,TRBV28,.,CASSEQGNTEAFF,TGTGCCAGCAGCGAACAGGGGAACACTGAAGCTTTCTTT
TRBJ1-1,.,TRBV11-3,.,CASSTLKVRDTEAFF,TGTGCCAGCAGCACTCTTAAGGTTCGGGACACTGAAGCTTTCTTT
TRBJ1-1,.,TRBV9,.,CASSVEGGQLNTEAFF,TGTGCCAGCAGCGTAGAAGGAGGACAGCTGAACACTGAAGCTTTCTTT
TRBJ1-5,.,TRBV7-9,.,CASTTTGSNQPQHF,TGTGCCAGCACTACTACAGGAAGCAATCAGCCCCAGCATTTT
TRBJ2-7,.,TRBV5-1,TRBD1,CASSTGTGSTSYEQYF,TGCGCCAGCAGCACCGGGACAGGGTCCACTTCCTACGAGCAGTACTTC
TRBJ2-3,.,TRBV9,TRBD2,CASSAETSGGLDTQYF,TGTGCCAGCAGCGCCGAGACTAGCGGGGGCTTAGATACGCAGTATTTT
TRBJ2-7,.,TRBV19,TRBD2,CASGVAGGPYEQYF,TGTGCCAGCGGGGTAGCGGGGGGGCCCTACGAGCAGTACTTC
TRBJ2-1,.,TRBV29-1,.,CSVQRWSSYNEQFF,TGCAGCGTCCAACGGTGGAGCTCCTACAATGAGCAGTTCTTC
TRBJ2-2,.,TRBV7-6,.,CASSPGAGAHTGELFF,TGTGCCAGCTCCCCGGGGGCGGGGGCACACACCGGGGAGCTGTTTTTT
TRBJ1-6,.,TRBV7-6,TRBD1,CASSPTGVAYNSPLHF,TGTGCCAGCAGCCCGACAGGGGTGGCCTATAATTCACCCCTCCACTTT
TRBJ1-2,few,TRBV12-5,.,CASGPGGAYGYTF,TGTGCTAGTGGCCCTGGGGGGGCTTATGGCTACACCTTC
TRBJ2-7,once,TRBV27,.,CASSEAGDYEQYF,TGTGCCAGCAGTGAGGCAGGGGACTACGAGCAGTACTTC
TRBJ2-1,.,TRBV14,TRBD1,CASSPIESTGSPLNEQFF,TGTGCCAGCAGCCCCATCGAATCGACAGGGTCCCCTCTCAATGAGCAGTTCTTC
TRBJ1-5,.,TRBV27,.,CASSLGGLSNQPQHF,TGTGCCAGCAGTTTAGGAGGACTTAGCAATCAGCCCCAGCATTTT
TRBJ2-7,few,TRBV6-5,TRBD1,CASSNPGQGREQYF,TGTGCCAGCAGTAACCCGGGACAGGGGAGGGAGCAGTACTTC
TRBJ2-7,.,TRBV6-1,TRBD1,CASTGWDRGNEQYF,TGTGCCAGCACGGGGTGGGACAGGGGAAACGAGCAGTACTTC
TRBJ1-1,few,TRBV6-5,.,CASSYLQSNTEAFF,TGTGCCAGCAGTTACTTACAGAGTAACACTGAAGCTTTCTTT
TRBJ1-1,once,TRBV7-8,TRBD1,CASSSDRGLVGAFF,TGTGCCAGCAGCTCGGACAGGGGCTTGGTTGGGGCTTTCTTT
TRBJ1-2,.,TRBV28,.,CASSLYGPLGGYTF,TGTGCCAGCAGTTTATATGGGCCCCTCGGTGGCTACACCTTC
TRBJ2-2,.,TRBV18,.,CASSPFRTEPPGELFF,TGTGCCAGCTCACCGTTCCGGACAGAGCCCCCCGGGGAGCTGTTTTTT
TRBJ1-2,.,TRBV6-6,TRBD1,CASRPDRDRDGYTF,TGTGCCAGCAGACCGGACAGGGACAGGGATGGCTACACCTTC
TRBJ2-3,.,TRBV18,.,CASSPSGGTDTQYF,TGTGCCAGCTCCCCCTCAGGTGGAACAGATACGCAGTATTTT
TRBJ2-1,.,TRBV11-2,.,CASSLGTYSYNEQFF,TGTGCCAGCAGCTTAGGGACATACTCCTACAATGAGCAGTTCTTC
TRBJ2-2,.,TRBV4-2,.,CASSLHDRYANTGELFF,TGTGCCAGCAGCCTTCACGACAGGTACGCGAACACCGGGGAGCTGTTTTTT
TRBJ2-7,.,TRBV11-2,TRBD1,CASSSGTGAYEQYF,TGTGCCAGCAGCTCAGGGACAGGGGCCTACGAGCAGTACTTC
TRBJ1-6,.,TRBV27,.,CASKGGASSLNNSPLHF,TGTGCCAGCAAGGGAGGGGCCTCGTCACTCAATAATTCACCCCTCCACTTT
TRBJ2-3,.,TRBV2,.,CASSERERGTQYF,TGTGCCAGCAGTGAACGGGAAAGGGGGACGCAGTATTTT
TRBJ1-1,.,TRBV2,.,CASRQSSDVWTEAFF,TGTGCCAGCAGACAATCAAGTGATGTATGGACTGAAGCTTTCTTT